The present TCR beta chain was sequenced within a study of cytomegalovirus exposure and HLA in healthy donors listed by TCRdb under 2017. As for the study more broadly: The 650 to 750 repertoires of the first cohort and the 120 validation repertoires were produced on the same platform, according to a later analysis. In addition to the first cohort of 666 subjects, a separate validation cohort of approximately 110 different subjects was used. The study was designed to test whether signatures of past pathogen exposure could be identified by cataloging public T cell receptors. The study combined high-throughput TCR immunosequencing, statistical association of individual TCRs with disease status, and machine learning to predict cytomegalovirus infection status.

Beyond this particular receptor, the publication reports: The classifier was reported to diagnose cytomegalovirus status with high specificity and sensitivity in both the original and validation cohorts. Most TCR sequences were seen in very few donors, while some public TCRs were found in many individuals. It was suggested by the authors that the approach could potentially be generalized to other disease states and immunological phenotypes. In vitro tests confirmed that a few of the cytomegalovirus-associated TCR beta chains recognize cytomegalovirus antigens. The study listed 164 TCR beta chains as associated with cytomegalovirus. Of the cluster scores, approximately 95% were above 0 in a later analysis, which found that TCRs clustered in the first cohort also tended to co-occur in the 120 or so validation repertoires. A later analysis had no HLA typing for the validation cohort, so co-occurrence there was scored across all 130 or so repertoires.

The library was prepared using the immunoSEQ multiplex PCR assay. Under the source paper's analysis protocol: To diagnose cytomegalovirus status from the catalog of TCR beta chain sequences, a statistical classification framework was built. Drawn from immuneACCESS, this table holds only the in-frame rearrangements with V and J called that TCRdb kept. Clones are partly lost; checked studies trace under half to an unresolved V gene and leave the rest unexplained. V and J calls and clone size follow that table, whereas D and trimming were derived from the DNA. This sample comprises fewer than 350,000 clones, 88% of them detected only once. About 0.86% of the sample goes to the ten largest clones. Donors formed part of the validation cohort, which comprised about 130 subjects and was distinct from the first cohort of under 750 subjects. About this clone itself: Its recognized antigen is unknown. Base qualities are not at hand, and no much larger clone is one base apart.

The sequence was collected from a woman aged 18-29 years in good health and CMV-seronegative. Sample: PBMCs.

The nucleotide sequence reads as follows: TGTGCCAGCAGCTTAGGAGGGGCGGGGACTGAAGCTTTCTTT. It specifies CASSLGGAGTEAFF. The sequence links TRBV7-2 to TRBJ1-1; tentative D gene TRBD1, with 5 bases matching. In the germline V gene, CDR1 corresponds to SGHTA and CDR2 to FQGNSA. V is reduced by 1 base and J by 5 bases, leaving a spacing of 11 bases between them. Including cysteine and phenylalanine, the CDR3 has 14 amino acids. CDR3 DNA only is kept here, 42 bases in frame from base 1.